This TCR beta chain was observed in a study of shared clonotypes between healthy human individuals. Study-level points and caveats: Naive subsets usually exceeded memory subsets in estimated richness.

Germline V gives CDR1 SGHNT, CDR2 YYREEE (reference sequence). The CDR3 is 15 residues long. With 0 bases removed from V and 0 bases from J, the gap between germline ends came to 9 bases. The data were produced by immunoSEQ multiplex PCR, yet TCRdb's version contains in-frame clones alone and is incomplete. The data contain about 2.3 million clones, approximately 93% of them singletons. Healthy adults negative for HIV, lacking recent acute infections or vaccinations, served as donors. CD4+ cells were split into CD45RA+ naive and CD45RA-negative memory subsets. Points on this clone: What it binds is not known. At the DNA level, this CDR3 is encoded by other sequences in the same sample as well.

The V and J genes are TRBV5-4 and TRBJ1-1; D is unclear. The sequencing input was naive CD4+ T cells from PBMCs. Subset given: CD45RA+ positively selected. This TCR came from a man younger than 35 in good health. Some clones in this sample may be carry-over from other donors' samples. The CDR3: CASSLAERMNTEAFF. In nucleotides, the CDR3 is TGTGCCAGCAGCTTGGCCGAACGGATGAACACTGAAGCTTTCTTT.